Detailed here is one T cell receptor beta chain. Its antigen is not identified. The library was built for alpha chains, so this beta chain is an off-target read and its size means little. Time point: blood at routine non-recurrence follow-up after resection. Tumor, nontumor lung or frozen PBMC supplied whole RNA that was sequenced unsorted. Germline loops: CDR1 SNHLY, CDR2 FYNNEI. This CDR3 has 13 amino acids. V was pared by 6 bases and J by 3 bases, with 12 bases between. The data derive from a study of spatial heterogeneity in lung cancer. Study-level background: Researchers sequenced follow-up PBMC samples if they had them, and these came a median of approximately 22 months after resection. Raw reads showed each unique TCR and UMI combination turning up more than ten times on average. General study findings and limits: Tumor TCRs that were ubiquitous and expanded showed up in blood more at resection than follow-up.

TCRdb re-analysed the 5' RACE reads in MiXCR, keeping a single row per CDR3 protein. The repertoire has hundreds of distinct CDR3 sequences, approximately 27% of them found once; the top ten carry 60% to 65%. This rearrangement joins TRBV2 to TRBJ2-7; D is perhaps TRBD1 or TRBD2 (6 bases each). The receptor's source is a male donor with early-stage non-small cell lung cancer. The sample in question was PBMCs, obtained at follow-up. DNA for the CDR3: TGTGCCAGCAGCGCGGGACACTTCTACGAGCAGTACTTC. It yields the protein CASSAGHFYEQYF. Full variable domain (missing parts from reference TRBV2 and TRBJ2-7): EPEVTQTPSHQVTQMGQEVILRCVPISNHLYFYWYRQILGQKVEFLVSFYNNEISEKSEIFDDQFSVERPDGSNFTLKIRSTKLEDSAMYFCASSAGHFYEQYFGPGTRLTVT.